The 30 T cell receptor beta chains below come from one sample, sequenced in a study of long-term antiretroviral therapy in people with HIV. Assay version v3.0 of immunoSEQ was used, and it was run at survey level. Sequencing used immunoSEQ multiplex PCR; TCRdb keeps in-frame clones, though not all of them. The sample yields approximately 29,000 clones, about 83% seen once. Sequences were derived from unsorted PBMCs, sampled 0.4 years after starting antiretroviral therapy. These receptors all come from a man between 18 and 29 years old with HIV.

This clone was recorded a few times. The chain carries TRBV11-2 and TRBJ2-7; 9 bases agree with TRBD1. Germline values: CDR1 SGHAT, CDR2 FQNNGV. The V and J ends lost 5 bases and 1 base, in that order; junction bases with no gene match: 3. The CDR3 spans 14 residues. The DNA of the CDR3 is TGTGCCAGCAGCGAGGACAGGGGATCCTACGAGCAGTACTTC. Protein product: CASSEDRGSYEQYF. Supplemented by reference TRBV11-2 and TRBJ2-7, the full variable domain reads EAGVAQSPRYKIIEKRQSVAFWCNPISGHATLYWYQQILGQGPKLLIQFQNNGVVDDSQLPKDRFSAERLKGVDSTLKIQPAKLEDSAVYLCASSEDRGSYEQYFGPGTRLTVT.

The rearrangement links TRBV9 to TRBJ2-1, with 12 bases aligning to TRBD2. Trimming at V came to 2 bases and at J to 6 bases, leaving 9 bases not matched to a gene. The CDR3 spans 17 residues. Germline V lookup: CDR1 SGDLS, CDR2 YYNGEE. The CDR3 reads CASSVYQGLAGSNEQFF. The CDR3 DNA reads TGTGCCAGCAGCGTCTACCAAGGACTAGCGGGGTCCAATGAGCAGTTCTTC.

This chain uses TRBV7-2 with TRBJ2-7, with 11 bases lining up with TRBD2. The CDR3 length is 16 residues. J lost 2 bases, V lost 0 bases, and 3 bases had no gene match. CDR1 and CDR2 from the germline V gene are SGHTA and FQGNSA. CDR3 region: CASSLATSGTTYEQYF. The CDR3 bases are TGTGCCAGCAGCTTAGCGACTAGCGGGACGACCTACGAGCAGTACTTC.

The genes are TRBV28 and TRBJ2-1; TRBD2 matches 14 bases. V lost 6 bases and J lost 2; bases outside the gene matches: 9. Germline V CDR1 and CDR2: MDHEN, SYDVKM. The length of the CDR3 is 18 residues. Here the CDR3 reads CASSQGTSGSSPYNEQFF. CDR3 bases: TGTGCCAGCAGCCAAGGGACTAGCGGGAGCAGCCCCTACAATGAGCAGTTCTTC.

The J gene is TRBJ1-5, the V gene TRBV27; D not resolved. V lost 3 bases to trimming and J lost 4 bases, with 7 bases between them. CDR3 length: 13 amino acids. Germline-derived CDR1 and CDR2 are MNHEY and SMNVEV (reference sequence). In DNA, the CDR3 is TGTGCCAGCAGTTTGGTGGGGAATCAGCCCCAGCATTTT. It is translated as CASSLVGNQPQHF.

The chain uses TRBV7-9 and TRBJ2-1, with D tentatively TRBD1 (5 bases). CDR1 SEHNR and CDR2 FQNEAQ come from the germline V gene (reference sequence). Trimming took 5 bases from V and 4 from J, leaving 21 bases between them. CDR3 length: 17 residues. For the CDR3, the DNA is TGTGCCAGCAGCGACGAAGGGGCCGAGACTCAATACAATGAGCAGTTCTTC. This sequence encodes CASSDEGAETQYNEQFF.

The chain has TRBV6-1 and TRBJ1-2; TRBD1 aligns across 7 bases. The length of the CDR3 is 17 residues. V dropped 3 bases and J dropped 0; count of bases not matched to a gene: 10. Germline-derived CDR1 and CDR2 are MNHNS and SASEGT. The CDR3, as DNA: TGTGCCAGCAGTGATCCAAGACAGGGAAGAGCTAACTATGGCTACACCTTC. As protein: CASSDPRQGRANYGYTF.

Comment on this clone: The sample has other DNA sequences that encode this CDR3 too. The genes are TRBV2 and TRBJ1-2, with unresolved D. V was trimmed by 2 bases and J by 2 bases, leaving 6 bases between them. The CDR3 has 13 residues. CDR1 is SNHLY and CDR2 is FYNNEI in the germline V gene. The chain's CDR3 is CASSEYRNYGYTF. The CDR3 DNA follows: TGTGCCAGCAGTGAATACAGAAACTATGGCTACACCTTC.

This chain uses TRBV27 with TRBJ1-2; the D is unclear. CDR1 is MNHEY and CDR2 is SMNVEV in the germline V gene (reference sequence). With 4 bases removed from V and 5 bases from J, the gap between germline ends came to 11 bases. CDR3 length: 13 residues. CDR3 DNA sequence: TGTGCCAGCAGTTCCCCGACGGGATATGGCTACACCTTC. The encoded protein is CASSSPTGYGYTF.

The chain uses TRBV7-3 and TRBJ2-3; unclear D gene. Trimming took 5 bases from V and 1 from J, leaving 10 bases between them. The CDR3 spans 14 residues. Germline-derived CDR1 and CDR2 are SGHTA and FQGTGA. CDR3 sequence: CASSPAGGTDTQYF. In DNA, the CDR3 is TGTGCCAGCAGCCCTGCTGGCGGCACAGATACGCAGTATTTT.

V is TRBV5-1 and J is TRBJ1-1, with D perhaps TRBD1 (5 bases). Germline CDR1 and CDR2: SGHRS and YFSETQ. The CDR3 is made up of 14 amino acids. V shed 2 bases and J shed 3 bases, with 11 bases lying between them. The DNA of the CDR3 is TGCGCCAGCAGCTTTAGGGGTGGTGACACTGAAGCTTTCTTT. Its translation: CASSFRGGDTEAFF.

The chain links TRBV5-1 to TRBJ2-1; the match to TRBD2 covers 10 bases. The CDR3 totals 18 residues. Trimming at V came to 1 base and at J to 9 bases, leaving 16 bases not matched to a gene. Per germline, CDR1 SGHRS and CDR2 YFSETQ. CDR3 coding DNA: TGCGCCAGCAGCTTGCCAGGGACTAGCGCGAGGCGGGGGGGTGAGCAGTTCTTC. It encodes CASSLPGTSARRGGEQFF.

The chain combines TRBV7-9 with TRBJ1-2, with D unclear. Looked up from germline, CDR1 is SEHNR and CDR2 is FQNEAQ (reference sequence). The CDR3 is 13 residues long. V lost 0 bases and J 3 bases, leaving 5 bases between the germline ends. The CDR3 here is CASSLAGYYGYTF. Written as DNA, the CDR3 is TGTGCCAGCAGCTTAGCAGGGTACTATGGCTACACCTTC. Full variable domain (rest looked up from reference TRBV7-9 and TRBJ1-2): DTGVSQNPRHKITKRGQNVTFRCDPISEHNRLYWYRQTLGQGPEFLTYFQNEAQLEKSRLLSDRFSAERPKGSFSTLEIQRTEQGDSAMYLCASSLAGYYGYTFGSGTRLTVV.

The V and J genes are TRBV5-8 and TRBJ2-1, with D unresolved. The CDR3 spans 15 residues. The V gene's germline CDR1 is SGHTS and CDR2 YDEGEE. V lost 0 bases, J lost 0 bases, and 7 bases lay in between. The CDR3 sequence is CASSLGQSSYNEQFF. The CDR3 nucleotides are TGTGCCAGCAGCTTGGGGCAGAGCTCCTACAATGAGCAGTTCTTC.

This chain uses TRBV7-9 with TRBJ2-5, with TRBD1 identical over 8 bases. V lost 3 bases and J lost 4; bases outside the gene matches: 10. Per the germline V gene, CDR1 is SEHNR and CDR2 is FQNEAQ (reference sequence). The length of the CDR3 is 16 residues. This CDR3 reads CASSFQGAYVPETQYF. The CDR3 DNA reads as TGTGCCAGCAGCTTTCAGGGGGCGTATGTACCAGAGACCCAGTACTTC.

The V gene is TRBV7-6, the J gene TRBJ1-1; the D gene is possibly TRBD1 (6 bases). The CDR3 is made up of 16 amino acids. Germline CDR1 is SGHVS and CDR2 is FNYEAQ. The germline V and J ends were trimmed by 1 base and 1 base, with 13 bases remaining between them. The CDR3 DNA reads as TGTGCCAGCAGCTTAGTGGTGAGGGGGGGGAACACTGAAGCTTTCTTT. Protein: CASSLVVRGGNTEAFF.

The count of this clone is one. The chain links TRBV27 to TRBJ2-1; the match to TRBD2 covers 9 bases. Germline V gene sequence: CDR1 MNHEY, CDR2 SMNVEV (reference sequence). Trimming removed 4 bases from V and 3 bases from J; junction bases left unmatched: 4. The CDR3 is made up of 15 amino acids. CDR3 nucleotide sequence: TGTGCCAGCAGTTGGGCGGGAGGGATCTACAATGAGCAGTTCTTC. This translates into CASSWAGGIYNEQFF.

The chain links TRBV6-5 to TRBJ1-3, with D unresolved. Trimming cost V 0 bases and J 3 bases, with 9 bases left between them. The CDR3 is 15 residues long. CDR1 and CDR2 from the germline V gene are MNHEY and SVGAGI. DNA of the CDR3: TGTGCCAGCAGTTACTCGAGAGGGCATGGAAACACCATATATTTT. Translated, it gives CASSYSRGHGNTIYF.

The rearrangement links TRBV5-8 to TRBJ2-5, with D perhaps matching TRBD1 or TRBD2 (5 bases each). The CDR3 totals 17 residues. Trimming shortened V by 4 bases and J by 0 bases, and 19 bases separated the two germline ends. Germline V gene lookup returns CDR1 SGHTS and CDR2 YDEGEE. CDR3 sequence: CASSQGARRVNQETQYF. The CDR3, as DNA: TGTGCCAGCAGCCAGGGAGCCCGACGGGTGAACCAAGAGACCCAGTACTTC.

The table lists this clone with a few counts. The rearrangement joins TRBV7-9 to TRBJ2-7; 8 bases agree with TRBD2. The CDR3 has 15 amino acids. V lost 6 bases, J lost 3 bases, and 10 bases stayed unmatched. Germline assignment: CDR1 SEHNR and CDR2 FQNEAQ (reference sequence). The CDR3: CASRPGLDPLYEQYF. CDR3 in DNA: TGTGCCAGCAGGCCGGGACTAGACCCGCTCTACGAGCAGTACTTC. The full variable domain, rest sourced from reference TRBV7-9 and TRBJ2-7, is DTGVSQNPRHKITKRGQNVTFRCDPISEHNRLYWYRQTLGQGPEFLTYFQNEAQLEKSRLLSDRFSAERPKGSFSTLEIQRTEQGDSAMYLCASRPGLDPLYEQYFGPGTRLTVT.

The gene calls are TRBV10-2 and TRBJ2-1, with TRBD1 matching 9 bases. Germline V gene lookup returns CDR1 WSHSY and CDR2 SAAADI. The J segment lost 10 bases and the V segment lost 6 bases, leaving 7 bases of the junction unmatched. The CDR3 has 13 amino acids. CDR3 coding DNA: TGCGCCAGCAGAACAGGGGGCATAGGAGAGCAGTTCTTC. Translating it yields CASRTGGIGEQFF.

The V and J genes are TRBV11-2 and TRBJ1-2; 7 nucleotides align to TRBD1. V dropped 4 bases and J dropped 8; count of bases not matched to a gene: 10. This CDR3 region has 14 residues. The V gene's germline CDR1 is SGHAT and CDR2 FQNNGV. The CDR3 spells CASSSTDDRDGYTF. The CDR3 region has the DNA TGTGCCAGCAGCTCCACTGATGACAGGGACGGCTACACCTTC.

This chain joins TRBV12-5 and TRBJ1-1; D is unresolved. CDR1 LGHNT and CDR2 FRNRAP come from the germline V gene. V was shortened by 3 bases and J by 1 base, with 18 bases between the two germline ends. CDR3 length: 17 residues. The CDR3 DNA sequence: TGTGCTAGTGGTTTTTTTGTAGGAGGTCAGGAGAACACTGAAGCTTTCTTT. It encodes CASGFFVGGQENTEAFF.

The chain combines TRBV18 with TRBJ1-2; the D is unclear. Germline CDR1 reads KGHSH; CDR2 reads LQKENI. V was pared by 0 bases and J by 4 bases, with 9 bases between. The CDR3 contains 14 residues. The CDR3 region has the DNA TGTGCCAGCTCACCACCGGCCAGATCCTATGGCTACACCTTC. This encodes CASSPPARSYGYTF. Based on the CDR3 plus reference TRBV18 and TRBJ1-2, the full variable domain is NAGVMQNPRHLVRRRGQEARLRCSPMKGHSHVYWYRQLPEEGLKFMVYLQKENIIDESGMPKERFSAEFPKEGPSILRIQQVVRGDSAAYFCASSPPARSYGYTFGSGTRLTVV.

This clone was detected only once. V gene TRBV28 combines with J gene TRBJ2-4; D is ambiguous. Germline V gene sequence: CDR1 MDHEN, CDR2 SYDVKM. V was trimmed by 5 bases and J by 0 bases, leaving 11 bases between them. This CDR3 is built from 15 residues. The CDR3 here is CASSETPVAKNIQYF. CDR3 nucleotides: TGTGCCAGCAGTGAGACCCCAGTAGCCAAAAACATTCAGTACTTC.

J is TRBJ2-7 and V is TRBV7-9; D ambiguous. With 3 bases removed from V and 1 base from J, the gap between germline ends came to 10 bases. Germline CDR1 is SEHNR and CDR2 is FQNEAQ (reference sequence). The CDR3 has 14 amino acids. The CDR3: CASSLPGSSYEQYF. DNA of the CDR3: TGTGCCAGCAGCTTGCCCGGCTCTTCCTACGAGCAGTACTTC. The whole variable domain, filled in from reference TRBV7-9 and TRBJ2-7, reads DTGVSQNPRHKITKRGQNVTFRCDPISEHNRLYWYRQTLGQGPEFLTYFQNEAQLEKSRLLSDRFSAERPKGSFSTLEIQRTEQGDSAMYLCASSLPGSSYEQYFGPGTRLTVT.

In its sample, this clone was seen a few times. The chain couples TRBV6-1 to TRBJ2-7, with D possibly TRBD2 on 6 matching bases. The CDR3 spans 15 residues. The V and J ends lost 2 bases and 0 bases respectively, with 11 bases between them. The germline CDR1 and CDR2 sequences are MNHNS and SASEGT. The CDR3 DNA reads TGTGCCAGCAGTGAACCCCCGGGGGACTCCTACGAGCAGTACTTC. Translating it yields CASSEPPGDSYEQYF.

This chain joins TRBV5-1 and TRBJ2-1; 13 bases line up with TRBD2. Trimming removed 4 bases from V and 7 bases from J; junction bases left unmatched: 2. Germline-derived CDR1 and CDR2 are SGHRS and YFSETQ. This CDR3 comprises 14 residues. The CDR3 DNA sequence: TGCGCCAGCAGCGCGACTAGCGGGAGGAATGAGCAGTTCTTC. Translated: CASSATSGRNEQFF. The whole variable domain, remainder taken from reference TRBV5-1 and TRBJ2-1, is KAGVTQTPRYLIKTRGQQVTLSCSPISGHRSVSWYQQTPGQGLQFLFEYFSETQRNKGNFPGRFSGRQFSNSRSEMNVSTLELGDSALYLCASSATSGRNEQFFGPGTRLTVL.

The genes are TRBV11-2 and TRBJ2-1; 12 nucleotides match TRBD2. Trimming at V came to 4 bases and at J to 8 bases, leaving 9 bases not matched to a gene. Germline lookup yields CDR1 SGHAT and CDR2 FQNNGV. The CDR3 is made up of 16 amino acids. The CDR3 DNA is TGTGCCAGCAGCTCTAGCGGGAGGGAGAGGCTCCATGAGCAGTTCTTC. Amino acids: CASSSSGRERLHEQFF.

The chain uses TRBV11-2 and TRBJ2-2; D unresolved. V was trimmed by 4 bases and J by 2 bases, leaving 14 bases between them. The CDR3 runs 16 residues. Germline CDR1 SGHAT, CDR2 FQNNGV. The CDR3 loop is CASSSVGTVNTGELFF. CDR3 DNA sequence: TGTGCCAGCAGCTCCGTCGGAACAGTTAACACCGGGGAGCTGTTTTTT.